This TCR beta chain appears in the sequencing data of a study of T cell repertoires in cytomegalovirus infection. Notes on the study in general: HLA-C-restricted CMV-specific TCR beta clonotypes were dominant in the ex vivo response.

Via MiXCR, TCRdb re-called the reads, giving one row per CDR3 protein. The sample contains fewer than 200,000 distinct CDR3 sequences, about 15% of which appear only once. As concerns this clonotype: Its antigen is undetermined.

This CDR3 is built from 12 residues. V was cut by 5 bases and J by 6 bases, with 9 bases left in between. CDR1 SGHDT and CDR2 YYEEEE come from the germline V gene. The sequence was obtained from a human donor in good health (CMV status not recorded). Some clones in this sample may be carry-over from other donors' samples. The sequenced sample was PBMCs. The genes are TRBV5-6 and TRBJ2-1; no clear D. CDR3 in DNA: TGTGCCAGCAGGATAGCCCTCAATGAGCAGTTCTTC. Amino acid sequence: CASRIALNEQFF. The variable domain in full, completed from reference TRBV5-6 and TRBJ2-1, reads DAGVTQSPTHLIKTRGQQVTLRCSPKSGHDTVSWYQQALGQGPQFIFQYYEEEERQRGNFPDRFSGHQFPNYSSELNVNALLLGDSALYLCASRIALNEQFFGPGTRLTVL.